This T cell receptor beta chain was identified in a study of blood T cell repertoires in COVID-19. Study overall: Acute and convalescent COVID-19 samples came from the United States, Italy and Spain.

The CDR3 has 13 residues. CDR1 and CDR2 (germline): SNHLY, FYNNEI. The J segment lost 7 bases and the V segment lost 9 bases, leaving 4 bases of the junction unmatched. Using immunoSEQ multiplex PCR, the repertoire was profiled, and TCRdb retains in-frame clones only, with some absent. The sample has 200,000 to 300,000 clones; over 90% are singletons. The rearrangement joins TRBV2 to TRBJ1-4; 11 bases fit TRBD1. The clonotype was recovered from a man between 25 and 39 years old with COVID-19, enrolled during active disease. The sample taken for sequencing was peripheral blood. Here the CDR3 reads CARGTGGFEKLFF. CDR3 DNA: TGTGCCAGGGGGACAGGGGGGTTTGAAAAACTGTTTTTT.